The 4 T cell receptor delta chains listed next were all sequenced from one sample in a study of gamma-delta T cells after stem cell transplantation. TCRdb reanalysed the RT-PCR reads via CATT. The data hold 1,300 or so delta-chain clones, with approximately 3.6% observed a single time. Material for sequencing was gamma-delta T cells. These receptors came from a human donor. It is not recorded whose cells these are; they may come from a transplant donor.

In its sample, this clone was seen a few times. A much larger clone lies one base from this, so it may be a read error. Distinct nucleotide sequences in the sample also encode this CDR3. CDR3: CACDTVASTGGYAADKLIF. For the CDR3, the DNA is TGTGCCTGTGACACCGTGGCAAGTACTGGGGGGTACGCCGCCGATAAACTCATCTTT. V usage is TRDV2 and J usage is TRDJ1, with 8 bases fitting TRDD3. The CDR3 loop spans 19 amino acids. V was pared by 0 bases and J by 3 bases, with 17 bases of the junction left unmatched. The germline V gene has CDR1 GEAIGNYY and CDR2 EKD.

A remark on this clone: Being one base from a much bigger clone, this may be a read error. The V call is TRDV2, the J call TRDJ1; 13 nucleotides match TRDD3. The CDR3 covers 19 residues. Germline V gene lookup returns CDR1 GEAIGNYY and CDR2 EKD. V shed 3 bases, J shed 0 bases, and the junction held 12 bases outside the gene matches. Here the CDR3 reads CACDALLGDTPSDTDKLIF. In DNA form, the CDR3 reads TGTGCCTGTGACGCTCTACTGGGGGATACGCCTTCCGACACCGATAAACTCATCTTT.

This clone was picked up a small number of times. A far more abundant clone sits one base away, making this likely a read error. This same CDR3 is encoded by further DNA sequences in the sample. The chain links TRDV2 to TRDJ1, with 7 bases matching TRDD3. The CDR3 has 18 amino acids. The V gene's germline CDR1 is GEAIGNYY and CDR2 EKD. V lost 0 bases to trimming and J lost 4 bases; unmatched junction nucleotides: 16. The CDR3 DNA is TGTGCCTGTGACACCGTCTCCAGGCCCGGGGATAATCACGATAAACTCATCTTT. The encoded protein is CACDTVSRPGDNHDKLIF.

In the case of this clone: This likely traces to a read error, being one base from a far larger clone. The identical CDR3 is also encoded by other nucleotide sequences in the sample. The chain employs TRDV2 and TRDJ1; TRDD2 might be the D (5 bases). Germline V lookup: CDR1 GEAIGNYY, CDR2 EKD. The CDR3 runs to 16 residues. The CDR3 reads CACDILRGKDSDKLIF. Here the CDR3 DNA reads TGTGCCTGTGACATCCTTCGAGGCAAGGACAGCGATAAACTTATCTTT.